Sequencing of this T cell receptor (beta chain) was carried out in a study of cytomegalovirus exposure and HLA in healthy donors. Study details: Among the roughly 370 genotyped donors, over 70% were placed in the Caucasian-associated ancestry cluster.

PCR was performed using 60 Vbeta and 13 Jbeta primers. The data were produced by immunoSEQ multiplex PCR, yet TCRdb's version contains in-frame clones alone and is incomplete. Found here are some 120,000 clones, around 81% of them singletons; the top ten hold about 3.9%. On this clone: What it binds is not known.

The study, taken as a whole, reports: The productive fraction for most TCR beta V segments was about 87% or about 30% in an earlier analysis. Sequencing depth across donors, presence/absence analyses assumed, was roughly uniform.

Healthy bone marrow donors formed the donor group. With V trimmed by 6 bases and J by 3 bases, 7 bases remained unmatched. The CDR3 spans 15 residues. CDR1 is MNHNS and CDR2 is SASEGT in the germline V gene. Sequences were obtained from PBMCs. The chain joins TRBV6-1 to TRBJ1-3, with 8 bases that match TRBD1. This clonotype was obtained from a woman aged 25 to 39 in good health and CMV-seronegative. The CDR3 DNA reads TGTGCCAGCAGGACGCAGGGGGCTGGTGGAAACACCATATATTTT. It encodes CASRTQGAGGNTIYF.